This T cell receptor beta chain was sequenced for a study of tumor-infiltrating lymphocytes in primary liver carcinoma. About the research overall: Tissue type made little difference to sample yields of roughly 3.65 to 7.13 million productive TCRbeta reads. Whole-study results and caveats: Researchers report that only about 7.5-25% of top clones turned up in all five tumor regions.

The ends lost 7 bases at V and 3 bases at J; junction bases unmatched: 16. This CDR3 comprises 17 residues. CDR1 SQVTM and CDR2 ANQGSEA come from the germline V gene. Without any cell sorting, roughly 20-32 mg of bulk tissue yielded co-extracted RNA and DNA. Priming with a constant-region primer yielded TCR beta cDNA from about 480 ng total RNA. Researchers made the TCR beta libraries by running three nested multiplex PCR rounds with slightly modified ARM-PCR. Rounds one and two of PCR, each of 10 cycles, were primed with TRBV1-TRBV30 forward primers and a C-beta reverse primer. TCRdb itself ran the multiplex PCR reads through MiXCR, one entry per CDR3 protein. The table records more than 45,000 distinct CDR3 sequences, 70% to 85% of them present only once. Concerning this clonotype: Its antigen is not identified.

This rearrangement joins TRBV29-1 to TRBJ2-3, with 10 bases lining up with TRBD2. The source of this sequence is a man aged 40-55 years with primary liver carcinoma and hepatitis B virus infection. The sample comprised liver tumor tissue from sampling region 3. Subset given: tumor region T3, left-lateral pole. DNA of the CDR3: TGCAGCGATTTCGGACTAGCGGACAGATCTAGAACAGATACGCAGTATTTT. Translation: CSDFGLADRSRTDTQYF.